The present T cell receptor (beta chain) was sequenced within a study of blood T cell repertoires in COVID-19. On the study more broadly: Samples of COVID-19 (acute and convalescent) were obtained from the United States, Italy and Spain. T cells, B-cell-depleted T cells, or PBMCs provided the cDNA or gDNA that served as material.

V shed 5 bases and J 2 bases; nucleotides not matched to a gene: 2. Per germline, CDR1 KGHSH and CDR2 LQKENI. The CDR3 contains 14 residues. In the original workflow: Amplification from reference gene primers served as the basis for estimated nucleated cell counts. The data were produced by immunoSEQ multiplex PCR, yet TCRdb's version contains in-frame clones alone and is incomplete. V, J and clone size are those of that table, while D and trimming were read from the DNA. The sample includes some 98,000 clones, 82% seen only once; the top ten take around 9.3%. The source of this sequence is a man in his 70s with acute or convalescent COVID-19. The chain couples TRBV18 to TRBJ1-1; 10 positions match TRBD1. Material for sequencing was peripheral blood. The CDR3 nucleotides read TGTGCCAGCTCAGGACAGGGGGGTAACACTGAAGCTTTCTTT. Translated: CASSGQGGNTEAFF.